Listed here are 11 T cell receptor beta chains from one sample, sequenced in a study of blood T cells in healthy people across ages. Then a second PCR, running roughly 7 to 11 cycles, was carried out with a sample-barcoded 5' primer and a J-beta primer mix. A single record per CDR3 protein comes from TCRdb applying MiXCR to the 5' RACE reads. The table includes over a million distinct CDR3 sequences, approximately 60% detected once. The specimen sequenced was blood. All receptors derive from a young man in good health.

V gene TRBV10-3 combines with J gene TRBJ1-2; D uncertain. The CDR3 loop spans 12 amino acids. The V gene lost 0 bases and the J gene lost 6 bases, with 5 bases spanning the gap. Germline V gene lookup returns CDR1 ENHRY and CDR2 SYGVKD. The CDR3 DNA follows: TGTGCCATCAGTGAGTCGCGGGATGGCTACACCTTC. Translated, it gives CAISESRDGYTF.

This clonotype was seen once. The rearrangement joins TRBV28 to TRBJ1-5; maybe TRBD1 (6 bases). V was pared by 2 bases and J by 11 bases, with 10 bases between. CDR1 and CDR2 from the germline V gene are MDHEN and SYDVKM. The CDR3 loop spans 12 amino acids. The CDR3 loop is CASSLGQSAQHF. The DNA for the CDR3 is TGTGCCAGCAGTTTAGGACAGTCCGCCCAGCATTTT.

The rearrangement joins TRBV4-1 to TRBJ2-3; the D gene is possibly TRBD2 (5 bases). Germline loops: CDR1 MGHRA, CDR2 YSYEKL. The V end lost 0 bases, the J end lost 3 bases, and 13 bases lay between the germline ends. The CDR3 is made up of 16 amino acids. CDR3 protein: CASSQEFGGWTDTQYF. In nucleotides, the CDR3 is TGCGCCAGCAGCCAAGAGTTTGGCGGGTGGACAGATACGCAGTATTTT.

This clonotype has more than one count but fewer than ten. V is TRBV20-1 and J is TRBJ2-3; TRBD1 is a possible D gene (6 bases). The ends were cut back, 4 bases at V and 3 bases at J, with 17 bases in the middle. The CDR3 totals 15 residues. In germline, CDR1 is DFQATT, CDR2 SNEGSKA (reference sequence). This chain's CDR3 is CSANPTTGKTDTQYF. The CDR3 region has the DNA TGCAGTGCTAACCCAACAACAGGGAAGACAGATACGCAGTATTTT.

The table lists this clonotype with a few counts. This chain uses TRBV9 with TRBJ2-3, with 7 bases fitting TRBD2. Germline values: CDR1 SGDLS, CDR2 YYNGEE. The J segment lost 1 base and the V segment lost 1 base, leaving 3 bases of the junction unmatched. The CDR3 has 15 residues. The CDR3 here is CASSVFTSGTDTQYF. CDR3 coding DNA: TGTGCCAGCAGCGTATTCACTAGCGGCACAGATACGCAGTATTTT.

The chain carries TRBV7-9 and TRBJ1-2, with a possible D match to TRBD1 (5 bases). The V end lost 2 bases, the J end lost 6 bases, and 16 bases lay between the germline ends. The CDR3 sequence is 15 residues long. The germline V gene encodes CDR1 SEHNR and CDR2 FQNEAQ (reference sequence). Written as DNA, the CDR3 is TGTGCCAGCAGCTTAAATCTGGCAGGGCAGGATGGCTACACCTTC. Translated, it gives CASSLNLAGQDGYTF.

In DNA form, the CDR3 reads TGTGCCAGCAGCCTTAGAAATGGGCGTTTTGGCGAGCAGTACTTC. The encoded protein is CASSLRNGRFGEQYF. The gene calls are TRBV3-1 and TRBJ2-7; D not resolved. The CDR3 spans 15 residues. The germline V and J ends were trimmed by 4 bases and 6 bases, with 19 bases remaining between them. Germline values: CDR1 LGHDT, CDR2 YNNKEL (reference sequence).

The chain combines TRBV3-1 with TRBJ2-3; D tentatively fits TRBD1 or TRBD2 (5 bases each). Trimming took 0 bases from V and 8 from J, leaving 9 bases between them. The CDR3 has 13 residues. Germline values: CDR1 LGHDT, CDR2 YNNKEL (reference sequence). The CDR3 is CASSQDRDLTQYF. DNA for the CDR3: TGTGCCAGCAGCCAAGACAGGGACCTTACGCAGTATTTT.

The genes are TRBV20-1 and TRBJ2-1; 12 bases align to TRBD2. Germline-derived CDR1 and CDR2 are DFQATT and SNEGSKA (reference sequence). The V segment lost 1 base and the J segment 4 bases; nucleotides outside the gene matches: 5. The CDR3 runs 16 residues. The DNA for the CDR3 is TGCAGTGCTAGAGGAGAACTAGCGGGGGGTTACAATGAGCAGTTCTTC. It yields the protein CSARGELAGGYNEQFF.

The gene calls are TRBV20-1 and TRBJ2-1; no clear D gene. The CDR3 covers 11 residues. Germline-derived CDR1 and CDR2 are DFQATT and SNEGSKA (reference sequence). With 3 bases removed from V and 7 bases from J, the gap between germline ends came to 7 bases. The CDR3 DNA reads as TGCAGTGCTAGCAGTCTGAATGAGCAGTTCTTC. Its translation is CSASSLNEQFF.

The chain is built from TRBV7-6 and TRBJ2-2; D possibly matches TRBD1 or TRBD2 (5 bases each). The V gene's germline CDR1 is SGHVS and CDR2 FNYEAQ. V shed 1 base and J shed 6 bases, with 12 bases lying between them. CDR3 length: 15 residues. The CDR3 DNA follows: TGTGCCAGCAGCTTAGGACCGCCGGGGCCCGGGGAGCTGTTTTTT. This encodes CASSLGPPGPGELFF.